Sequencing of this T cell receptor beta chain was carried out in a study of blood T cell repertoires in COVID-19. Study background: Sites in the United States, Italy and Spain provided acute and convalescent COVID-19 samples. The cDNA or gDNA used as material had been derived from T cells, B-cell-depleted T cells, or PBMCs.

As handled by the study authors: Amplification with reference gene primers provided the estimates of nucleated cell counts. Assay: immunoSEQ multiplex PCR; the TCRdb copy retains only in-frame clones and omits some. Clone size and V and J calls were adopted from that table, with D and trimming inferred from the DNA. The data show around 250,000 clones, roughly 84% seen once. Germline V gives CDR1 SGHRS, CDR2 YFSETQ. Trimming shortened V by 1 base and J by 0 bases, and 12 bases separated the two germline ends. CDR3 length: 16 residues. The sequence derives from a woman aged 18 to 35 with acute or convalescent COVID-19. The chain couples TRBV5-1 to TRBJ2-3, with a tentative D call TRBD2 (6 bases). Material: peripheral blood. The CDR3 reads CASSLMGGSSTDTQYF. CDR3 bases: TGCGCCAGCAGCTTGATGGGGGGTTCTAGCACAGATACGCAGTATTTT.